This TCR beta chain was sequenced during a study of regulatory T cells in long-lasting Graves disease. For the study at large: Antithyroid drugs had been taken under 3 months by newly diagnosed Graves' patients. Study-level results: Persistent disease preferred TRBV28, TRBJ1-2 and TRBJ2-5. Accuracy may have been reduced by the small sample size.

Germline loops: CDR1 MDHEN, CDR2 SYDVKM. Trimming shortened V by 6 bases and J by 8 bases, and 22 bases separated the two germline ends. The CDR3 loop spans 16 amino acids. As to this clonotype: The antigen is undetermined.

Library construction for TCR beta used iRepertoire HTBI primers and Arm-PCR of CDR3 regions. TCRdb passed the multiplex PCR reads through MiXCR, listing each CDR3 protein once. Of 400,000 to 500,000 distinct CDR3 sequences in the sample, 14% were seen once. Time point: newly diagnosed GD, antithyroid drugs for less than 3 months. PBMCs provided the RNA from which the TCR library was made. A further study also used this sample, focusing on T cells in Graves' hyperthyroidism and ophthalmopathy. Per that study: With the HTBI primer set, the TCR CDR3 went through a first round of RT-PCR.

The sequence was obtained from a woman between 45 and 60 years old with Graves disease. The specimen comprised peripheral blood mononuclear cells (PBMCs), sampled at new diagnosis, from a patient treated with antithyroid drugs. The chain recombines TRBV28 with TRBJ1-4, with a tentative D call TRBD1 (5 bases). The CDR3 nucleotides read TGTGCCAGCAGCTTAGGCGGCTTGGGGGAAGGGGAAAAACTGTTTTTT. It is translated as CASSLGGLGEGEKLFF.